Listed below are T cell receptor beta chains from one sample, sequenced in a study of graft-versus-host responses after intestinal transplantation. Clones were read by immunoSEQ multiplex PCR, and TCRdb kept only the in-frame ones, dropping some. The table includes over 40,000 clones, roughly 80% detected once. These TCRs' antigens remain unknown. Sequences were derived from unstimulated CD4+ T cells sorted from spleen or lymph node cells, sampled before transplant. Source of these receptors: a human donor who was the organ donor for an intestinal transplant. Both conserved end residues are part of each CDR3. Each record gives: J gene, V gene, D gene, clone size, CDR3 protein, CDR3 DNA. The D gene is left open where the match is weak. Some rows mark clone size as missing; the rest say once, few, many or name a class of expanded clone.

TRBJ2-1,TRBV19,TRBD2,NA,CASSPRTSGGLSNNEQFF,TGTGCCAGTAGTCCCCGGACTAGCGGGGGGCTTTCCAACAATGAGCAGTTCTTC
TRBJ2-3,TRBV2,NA,NA,CASAPGQRGDTQYF,TGTGCCAGCGCCCCAGGACAGCGCGGAGATACGCAGTATTTT
TRBJ2-2,TRBV12-5,NA,NA,CASGFGNTGELFF,TGTGCTAGTGGTTTCGGGAACACCGGGGAGCTGTTTTTT
TRBJ2-2,TRBV9,NA,NA,CASSVGITGELFF,TGTGCCAGCAGCGTAGGAATCACCGGGGAGCTGTTTTTT
TRBJ2-1,TRBV10-3,NA,NA,CAISGQPSYNEQFF,TGTGCCATCAGCGGACAGCCCAGCTACAATGAGCAGTTCTTC
TRBJ2-7,TRBV27,NA,NA,CASSSRTKGLVDLEQYF,TGTGCCAGCAGTTCCCGGACTAAGGGCCTAGTCGATCTCGAGCAGTACTTC
TRBJ2-2,TRBV6-6,TRBD1,few,CASGRTGGAGTGELFF,TGTGCCAGCGGTCGGACAGGGGGCGCAGGCACCGGGGAGCTGTTTTTT
TRBJ2-7,TRBV19,TRBD1,NA,CASSEGTAYEQYF,TGTGCCAGTAGTGAAGGGACAGCATACGAGCAGTACTTC
TRBJ2-2,TRBV18,NA,NA,CASSLRAGELFF,TGTGCCAGCTCACTCAGGGCCGGGGAGCTGTTTTTT
TRBJ2-7,TRBV11-2,NA,NA,CASSRSGLYEQYF,TGTGCCAGCAGCCGGAGCGGGTTGTACGAGCAGTACTTC
TRBJ2-1,TRBV20-1,NA,NA,CSASGNNEQFF,TGCAGTGCTAGTGGCAACAATGAGCAGTTCTTC
TRBJ2-3,TRBV10-2,TRBD2,NA,CASTRWEGGTDTQYF,TGCGCCAGCACTCGTTGGGAGGGCGGCACAGATACGCAGTATTTT
TRBJ2-3,TRBV5-6,TRBD2,NA,CASSLDRGGRDTQYF,TGTGCCAGCAGCTTGGATCGGGGCGGGAGGGATACGCAGTATTTT
TRBJ1-2,TRBV18,NA,NA,CASSPAVGMSGYTF,TGTGCCAGCTCACCAGCTGTGGGAATGAGTGGCTACACCTTC
TRBJ1-2,TRBV29-1,NA,NA,CSVVRGLSYGYTF,TGCAGCGTTGTTAGAGGCTTATCCTATGGCTACACCTTC
TRBJ1-4,TRBV7-9,NA,NA,CASSFYLGRGEKLFF,TGTGCCAGCAGCTTCTATCTAGGGCGAGGGGAAAAACTGTTTTTT
TRBJ2-1,TRBV2,TRBD2,few,CASSGTSVYNEQFF,TGTGCCAGCAGCGGGACTAGCGTCTACAATGAGCAGTTCTTC
TRBJ1-5,TRBV6-1,TRBD1,NA,CASNRGQPQHF,TGTGCCAGCAACAGGGGTCAGCCCCAGCATTTT
TRBJ1-2,TRBV5-1,NA,once,CASTLGGPYGYTF,TGCGCCAGCACCTTGGGCGGCCCCTATGGCTACACCTTC
TRBJ1-2,TRBV11-3,NA,NA,CASSGRWYGYTF,TGTGCCAGCAGCGGCCGGTGGTATGGCTACACCTTC
TRBJ2-3,TRBV28,TRBD1,NA,CASRHGTGGLADQGNTQYF,TGTGCCAGCAGGCACGGGACAGGGGGGCTAGCGGACCAGGGGAATACGCAGTATTTT
TRBJ1-2,TRBV4-3,NA,NA,CASSQELARGALGYTF,TGCGCCAGCAGCCAAGAGCTAGCGCGGGGGGCGCTTGGCTACACCTTC
TRBJ2-7,TRBV7-2,NA,NA,CASSYPTAYEQYF,TGTGCCAGCAGCTACCCCACAGCCTACGAGCAGTACTTC
TRBJ1-5,TRBV7-2,NA,NA,CASSVRGPNQPQHF,TGTGCCAGCAGCGTGAGGGGACCTAATCAGCCCCAGCATTTT
TRBJ1-3,TRBV30,NA,NA,CAWSASVGNTIYF,TGTGCCTGGAGTGCCTCGGTCGGAAACACCATATATTTT
TRBJ1-3,TRBV29-1,NA,NA,CSVEDNSGNTIYF,TGCAGCGTTGAAGACAACTCTGGAAACACCATATATTTT
TRBJ1-3,TRBV6-5,NA,NA,CASSPGTAVNTIYF,TGTGCCAGCAGTCCCGGGACCGCGGTAAACACCATATATTTT
TRBJ2-3,TRBV11-2,NA,NA,CASSPHSGNTQYF,TGTGCCAGCAGCCCCCACTCGGGAAATACGCAGTATTTT